Below, 24 T cell receptor beta chains from the same sample are listed, as sequenced in a study of T-cell reconstitution after alpha-beta-depleted transplantation in children. Points from the study as a whole: T cells produced anew were the main source of T-cell counts and diversity one year after transplant.

These receptors are not linked to any known antigen. Unique molecular identifiers featured in how the TCRbeta library was prepared. TCRdb analysed the PCR reads with MiXCR anew, one entry per CDR3 protein. There are about 300,000 distinct CDR3 sequences in the sample; nearly 8% occur only once, and approximately 9% lies in the top ten. Sequenced here: peripheral blood, sampled 360 days after TCRalphabeta/CD19-depleted stem cell transplant. These receptors came from a female patient aged 2 to 10 who had a stem cell transplant for Fanconi anemia, so the T cells may come from the graft donor.

This clonotype was recorded a few times. The rearrangement uses TRBV29-1 and TRBJ2-7, with unresolved D. In germline, CDR1 is SQVTM, CDR2 ANQGSEA. This CDR3 region has 12 residues. V lost 4 bases and J lost 3, with 10 bases in between. The CDR3 sequence is CSVAGSFYEQYF. CDR3 nucleotides: TGCAGCGTTGCTGGCAGTTTCTACGAGCAGTACTTC.

This clonotype occurred many times. The rearrangement joins TRBV6-5 to TRBJ1-1, with TRBD1 matching over 7 bases. CDR3 length equals 13 residues. J lost 7 bases, V lost 8 bases, and 10 bases had no gene match. The germline V gene encodes CDR1 MNHEY and CDR2 SVGAGI. The CDR3 DNA is TGTGCCAGCGGCCCCCGGGACAGCATTGAAGCTTTCTTT. Translating gives CASGPRDSIEAFF.

This clonotype occurred a few times. This sequence joins TRBV27 and TRBJ2-1; D is ambiguous. Germline CDR1 reads MNHEY; CDR2 reads SMNVEV (reference sequence). V gave up 5 bases and J gave up 5 bases, with 13 bases separating them. The CDR3 loop spans 14 amino acids. This CDR3 is CASSPWAAHNEQFF. The CDR3 DNA sequence: TGTGCCAGCAGTCCCTGGGCAGCCCACAATGAGCAGTTCTTC.

This clonotype has a count of ten or more. The chain couples TRBV30 to TRBJ1-5; D is ambiguous. CDR3 length: 13 amino acids. Trimming took off 7 bases at V and 4 bases at J, with 14 bases between the two ends. The germline V gene has CDR1 GTSNPN and CDR2 SVGIG (reference sequence). CDR3 bases: TGTGCCTATGGGCCCCCGGGTAATCAGCCCCAGCATTTT. The encoded protein is CAYGPPGNQPQHF.

Turning to this clonotype: Since a much larger clone is just one base distant, this may be a read error. V usage is TRBV9 and J usage is TRBJ2-1; perhaps TRBD1 as D (6 bases). The end of the DNA aligns better with TRBJ2-7, so the J call may be wrong. CDR1 is SGDLS and CDR2 is YYNGEE in the germline V gene. The CDR3 is 13 residues long. CDR3 sequence reads: CASSSRGINEQYF. The CDR3, as DNA: TGTGCCAGCAGCTCTAGGGGGATCAATGAGCAGTACTTC.

This clonotype was detected a few times. V gene TRBV10-3 combines with J gene TRBJ1-5; D is perhaps TRBD1 (5 bases). Germline CDR1 ENHRY, CDR2 SYGVKD. Trimming stripped 3 bases from V and 6 bases from J, with 18 bases between. This CDR3 contains 16 residues. CDR3 in DNA: TGTGCCATCAGTGATAGGGGACCCGGGTCGAGTCAGCCCCAGCATTTT. This encodes CAISDRGPGSSQPQHF.

This clonotype turned up a few times. This chain uses TRBV10-3 with TRBJ2-4; tentative D call: TRBD2 (7 bases). Trimming shortened V by 2 bases and J by 0 bases, and 17 bases separated the two germline ends. Germline V CDR1 and CDR2: ENHRY, SYGVKD. The CDR3 length is 18 residues. DNA of the CDR3: TGTGCCATCAGTGAGGGGGGGGGCTTTGTTATAGCCAAAAACATTCAGTACTTC. As protein: CAISEGGGFVIAKNIQYF.

The chain recombines TRBV4-2 with TRBJ2-7; 7 bases align to TRBD1. The V gene's germline CDR1 is LGHNA and CDR2 YNFKEQ. CDR3 length: 12 residues. The V and J ends lost 2 bases and 7 bases, in that order; junction bases with no gene match: 2. DNA for the CDR3: TGTGCCAGCAGCCAACCAGGGGGAGAGCAGTACGTC. Translating it yields CASSQPGGEQYV.

As for this clonotype: Mismatch with germline at one junction end may stem from a read error. V and J are TRBV6-5 and TRBJ2-5; a weak D match, TRBD1 (6 bases). CDR3 length: 13 amino acids. Germline V lookup: CDR1 MNHEY, CDR2 SVGAGI. The CDR3 region has the DNA TGTGCCAGCAGTGACTCTAGGGGGGAGACCCAGTACTTC. The encoded protein is CASSDSRGETQYF.

This clonotype was found many times. The chain links TRBV5-1 to TRBJ2-3, with 7 bases fitting TRBD1. CDR1 is SGHRS, CDR2 YFSETQ, per germline. Germline trimming cut 7 bases from V and 1 base from J; bases unmatched to any gene: 6. This CDR3 contains 14 residues. CDR3 protein: CASGDRVGTDTQYF. The DNA for the CDR3 is TGCGCCAGCGGCGACAGGGTTGGCACAGATACGCAGTATTTT.

J is TRBJ1-1 and V is TRBV7-2, with 9 bases aligning to TRBD1. V was clipped by 1 base and J by 8 bases; unmatched bases: 2. CDR1 and CDR2 from the germline V gene are SGHTA and FQGNSA. The CDR3 loop spans 13 amino acids. The CDR3 loop is CASSLVGQGEAFF. The CDR3, as DNA: TGTGCCAGCAGCTTAGTAGGACAGGGGGAAGCTTTCTTT.

The chain joins TRBV6-2 or TRBV6-3 to TRBJ2-7, with D uncertain. V lost 0 bases to trimming and J lost 10 bases, with 16 bases between them. CDR1 is MNHEY and CDR2 is SVGEGT in the germline V gene. The CDR3 runs to 14 residues. For the CDR3, the DNA is TGTGCCAGCAGTTACTCGACTGGTACAGCAACACAGTACTTC. As protein: CASSYSTGTATQYF.

In this sample, this clonotype turned up many times. The rearrangement links TRBV7-8 to TRBJ2-7; D gene ambiguous. The germline V and J ends were trimmed by 1 base and 3 bases, with 10 bases remaining between them. Germline V gene data show CDR1 as SGHVS and CDR2 as FQNEAQ. The CDR3 has 14 residues. CDR3 in amino acids: CASSLVGDNYEQYV. The CDR3 DNA follows: TGTGCCAGCAGCTTAGTTGGGGATAACTACGAGCAGTACGTC.

This clonotype has just a few counts. This chain links TRBV5-1 with TRBJ1-2; possibly TRBD1 for D (6 bases). V was pared by 2 bases and J by 6 bases, with 17 bases between. Germline V gene data show CDR1 as SGHRS and CDR2 as YFSETQ. The CDR3 consists of 15 residues. The CDR3 nucleotides read TGCGCCAGCAGCTTATTGGGGGGCGCAGGTAATGGCTACACCTTC. Amino acid sequence: CASSLLGGAGNGYTF.

This clonotype was observed at least ten times. The chain uses TRBV20-1 and TRBJ1-1, with no clear D. The CDR3 sequence is 13 residues long. From germline, CDR1 is DFQATT and CDR2 SNEGSKA (reference sequence). V was trimmed by 5 bases and J by 7 bases, leaving 17 bases between them. In nucleotides, the CDR3 is TGCAGTGCTGATACAGTGGGTCCCTTTGAAGCTTTCTTT. Protein product: CSADTVGPFEAFF.

This clonotype was seen only a few times. The chain is built from TRBV6-5 and TRBJ1-5, with 10 positions matching TRBD1. This CDR3 comprises 14 residues. J was trimmed by 4 bases and V by 7 bases; bases with no gene match: 4. Per the germline V gene, CDR1 is MNHEY and CDR2 is SVGAGI. For the CDR3, the DNA is TGTGCCAGCACGTTGGGACAGGGGAATCAGCCCCAGCATTTT. This translates into CASTLGQGNQPQHF.

Many counts were recorded for this clonotype. This rearrangement joins TRBV18 to TRBJ2-5, with D tentatively TRBD1 (5 bases). Germline V gives CDR1 KGHSH, CDR2 LQKENI. The CDR3 spans 14 residues. The germline V and J ends were trimmed by 6 bases and 7 bases, with 18 bases remaining between them. CDR3 DNA: TGTGCCAGCTCGGCAAGGGGCGGCGAAGGGACCCAGTACTTC. This encodes CASSARGGEGTQYF.

This clonotype showed up just a few times. This chain connects TRBV10-3 to TRBJ2-1, with a weak D call TRBD1 (8 bases). The CDR3 is 16 residues long. Germline CDR1 and CDR2: ENHRY and SYGVKD. The V end was cut by 4 bases, the J end by 4 bases, with 17 bases between. The CDR3 loop reads CAISGKAGQEYNEQFF. DNA for the CDR3: TGTGCCATCAGTGGCAAAGCGGGACAGGAATACAATGAGCAGTTCTTC.

This clonotype has ten or more counts. The J gene is TRBJ2-1, the V gene TRBV2, with a possible D match to TRBD1 (5 bases). CDR1 is SNHLY and CDR2 is FYNNEI in the germline V gene. V lost 5 bases and J 0 bases, leaving 11 bases between the germline ends. The CDR3 loop spans 15 amino acids. The DNA for the CDR3 is TGTGCCAGCAGTTCCACGGACAACTCCTACAATGAGCAGTTCTTC. The encoded protein is CASSSTDNSYNEQFF.

Ten or more counts support this clonotype. The chain recombines TRBV4-3 with TRBJ1-4, with 7 bases fitting TRBD1. Germline V gives CDR1 LGHNA, CDR2 YSLEER. J gave up 8 bases and V 1 base, and 4 bases lay outside the gene matches. This CDR3 contains 14 residues. CDR3 region: CASSQVGGGEKLFF. The CDR3, as DNA: TGCGCCAGCAGCCAAGTAGGGGGCGGGGAAAAACTGTTTTTT.

This clonotype has at least ten counts. V usage is TRBV7-2 and J usage is TRBJ2-1; the match to TRBD1 covers 7 bases. Germline CDR1 reads SGHTA; CDR2 reads FQGNSA. The CDR3 has 15 residues. V was clipped by 1 base and J by 9 bases; unmatched bases: 9. This CDR3 reads CASSLVRRTGLEQFF. In DNA, the CDR3 is TGTGCCAGCAGCTTAGTTCGCCGGACAGGACTTGAGCAGTTCTTC.

The J gene is TRBJ1-2, the V gene TRBV2; tentative D call: TRBD1 (5 bases). The CDR3 is 14 residues long. Germline V gene data show CDR1 as SNHLY and CDR2 as FYNNEI. Trimming removed 7 bases at V and 1 base at J, with 13 bases between. The CDR3 region is CASKTDTLNYGYTF. The CDR3 nucleotides are TGTGCCAGCAAGACGGACACCCTTAACTATGGCTACACCTTC.

This clonotype was counted only a few times. This sequence joins TRBV6-1 and TRBJ1-3; TRBD1 matches at 9 bases. CDR1 is MNHNS, CDR2 SASEGT, per germline. Unmatched junction bases numbered 6, after V lost 6 bases and J lost 0 bases. The CDR3 runs to 16 residues. CDR3 sequence: CASRRDRVSSGNTIYF. For the CDR3, the DNA is TGTGCCAGCAGGAGGGACAGGGTGAGCTCTGGAAACACCATATATTTT.

This clonotype was recorded at least ten times. The chain recombines TRBV10-3 with TRBJ2-7; TRBD1 matches at 7 bases. This CDR3 spans 12 amino acids. Unmatched junction bases numbered 5, after V lost 10 bases and J lost 2 bases. Germline CDR1 is ENHRY and CDR2 is SYGVKD. The CDR3 DNA is TGTGCCACGGCCGGGACAGCCTACGAGCAGTACTTC. This translates into CATAGTAYEQYF.